The rows below give T cell receptor beta chains drawn from one sample of a study of T cell responses to AZD1222 COVID-19 vaccine. Data came from immunoSEQ multiplex PCR; TCRdb stores just in-frame clones and leaves some out. This sample has roughly 260,000 clones, with more than 85% found just once. The source material was peripheral blood, sampled on day 0 of AZD1222 vaccination. These receptors came from an adult in good health. Both conserved end residues are part of each CDR3. The D gene is left open where the match is weak. A row's size may be missing; if present it is once, few, many or a size class.

D gene	V gene	clone size	J gene	CDR3 DNA	CDR3 protein
-	TRBV28	-	TRBJ2-7	TGTGCCAGCAGTCAATGGGGCTACGAGCAGTACTTC	CASSQWGYEQYF
-	TRBV18	once	TRBJ2-3	TGTGCCAGCTCACCACCGGGCATGCTGGGAACAGATACGCAGTATTTT	CASSPPGMLGTDTQYF
-	TRBV19	-	TRBJ1-2	TGTGCCAGTAGTAACACCGGGACGGTTAACTATGGCTACACCTTC	CASSNTGTVNYGYTF
TRBD1	TRBV2	-	TRBJ1-1	TGTGCCAGCACCGACCGACCGGGACAGTTGAACACTGAAGCTTTCTTT	CASTDRPGQLNTEAFF
-	TRBV5-6	-	TRBJ1-5	TGTGCCAGCAGCTTGCAGGGGATCCGCAATCAGCCCCAGCATTTT	CASSLQGIRNQPQHF
-	TRBV20-1	-	TRBJ1-4	TGCAGTGCTAGTACAGGGCCAAATGAAAAACTGTTTTTT	CSASTGPNEKLFF
-	TRBV7-2	once	TRBJ1-5	TGTGCCAGCAGCTTAGCGCCCTACAATCAGCCCCAGCATTTT	CASSLAPYNQPQHF
-	TRBV18	-	TRBJ1-6	TGTGCCAGCTCACCATCCGGGGTCGGTTCACCCCTCCACTTT	CASSPSGVGSPLHF
TRBD2	TRBV7-3	-	TRBJ2-1	TGTGCCAGCAGCACCTCGGGACTAGTCCATGAGCAGTTCTTC	CASSTSGLVHEQFF
-	TRBV7-2	once	TRBJ1-1	TGTGCCAGCAGCTTAGGGCAGAACACTGAAGCTTTCTTT	CASSLGQNTEAFF
-	TRBV5-6	-	TRBJ2-2	TGTGCCAGCAGTGTAAGGCCGACCACCGGGGAGCTGTTTTTT	CASSVRPTTGELFF
-	TRBV6-5	-	TRBJ2-7	TGTGCCAGCAGGGCTTCATGGGAGTTCGAGCAGTACTTC	CASRASWEFEQYF
TRBD1	TRBV10-3	-	TRBJ1-4	TGTGCCATCAGTGACGGACAGGGGTACGAAAAACTGTTTTTT	CAISDGQGYEKLFF
-	TRBV29-1	once	TRBJ2-3	TGCAGCGTTGAAGAGGGGGCAGTTGCAGATACGCAGTATTTT	CSVEEGAVADTQYF
-	TRBV11-2	-	TRBJ2-2	TGTGCCAGCAGCTACAACACAGGGTTGAGCGGGGAGCTGTTTTTT	CASSYNTGLSGELFF
TRBD2	TRBV9	few	TRBJ2-1	TGTGCCAGCAGCGTCAGAAGCGGGGATTACAATGAGCAGTTCTTC	CASSVRSGDYNEQFF
-	TRBV28	-	TRBJ2-7	TGTGCCAGCAGTTTCAGAGGGCCTCGGTACGAGCAGTACTTC	CASSFRGPRYEQYF
TRBD1	TRBV23-1	-	TRBJ1-3	TGCGCCAGTTGTACAGGGGGAAAGAATCTACGACGGGGTGGAAACACCATATATTTT	CASCTGGKNLRRGGNTIYF
-	TRBV2	-	TRBJ1-5	TGTGCCAGCAGTGAAGCGGCAAGGAGTCAGCCCCAGCATTTT	CASSEAARSQPQHF
TRBD1	TRBV6-5	-	TRBJ1-6	TGTGCCAGCAGTACCCGACAGGGGACGACACCCCTCCACTTT	CASSTRQGTTPLHF
-	TRBV3-1/TRBV3-2	-	TRBJ2-1	TGTGCCAGCAGCCAATCGGGACTTCACAATGAGCAGTTCTTC	CASSQSGLHNEQFF
-	TRBV6-5	-	TRBJ1-1	TGTGCCGCCCGACCGGCCACAGTCCCCACTGAAGCTTTCTTT	CAARPATVPTEAFF
-	TRBV30	-	TRBJ2-7	TGTGCCTGGACCATACCCGGGGCCGAGCAGTACTTC	CAWTIPGAEQYF
-	TRBV9	-	TRBJ2-7	TGTGCCAGCAGCGTTCGGCCAGCTCCATACGAGCAGTACTTC	CASSVRPAPYEQYF
-	TRBV2	-	TRBJ2-7	TGTGCCAGCAGTCACGGTGGTTCCTACGAGCAGTACTTC	CASSHGGSYEQYF
-	TRBV3-1/TRBV3-2	once	TRBJ1-3	TGTGCCAGCAGCTCCCTGGGTGGAAACACCATATATTTT	CASSSLGGNTIYF